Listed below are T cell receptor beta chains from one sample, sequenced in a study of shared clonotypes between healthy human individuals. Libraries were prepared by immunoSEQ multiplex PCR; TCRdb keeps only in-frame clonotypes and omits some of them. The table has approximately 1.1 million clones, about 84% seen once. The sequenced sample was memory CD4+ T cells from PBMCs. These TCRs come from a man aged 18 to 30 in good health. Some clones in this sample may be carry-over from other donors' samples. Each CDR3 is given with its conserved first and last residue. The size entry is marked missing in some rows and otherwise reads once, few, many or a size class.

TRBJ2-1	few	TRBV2	CASSGGGAYNEQFF
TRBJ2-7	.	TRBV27	CASSLSYGTGGFYEQYF
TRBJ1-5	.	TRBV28	CASSFRPQAQHF
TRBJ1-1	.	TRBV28	CASRRGRMNTEAFF
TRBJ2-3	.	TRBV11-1	CASRRTSTDTQYF
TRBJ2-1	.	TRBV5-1	CASSLSPPTSSYNEQFF
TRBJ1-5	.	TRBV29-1	CSVEGRLNQPQHF
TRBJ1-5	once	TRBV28	CASSLLLATSYSNQPQHF
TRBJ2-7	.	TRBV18	CASSPLLTGRDEQYF
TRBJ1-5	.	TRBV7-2	CASSLEAGGNQPQHF
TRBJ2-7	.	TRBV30	CAWSPASSRAYEQYF
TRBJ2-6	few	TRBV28	CASSSYPGTGHGPANVLTF
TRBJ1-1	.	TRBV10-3	CAISEPSGGDTEAFF
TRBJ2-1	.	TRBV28	CASKLSGTYNEQFF
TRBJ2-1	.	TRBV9	CASSVEQGNNEQFF
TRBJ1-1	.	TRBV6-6	CASSLGTGRTEAFF
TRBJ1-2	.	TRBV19	CASSIYGAERNYGYTF
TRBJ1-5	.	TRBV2	CASSVGRLNQPQHF
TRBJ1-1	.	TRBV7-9	CASSFTGDTEAFF
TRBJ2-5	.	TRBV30	CAWSGQFQETQYF
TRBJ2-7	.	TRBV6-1	CASSEWGGRTYEQYF
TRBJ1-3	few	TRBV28	CASRTNGNTIYF
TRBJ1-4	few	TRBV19	CASSRGATNEKLFF
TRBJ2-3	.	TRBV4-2	CASSQYSFYSGGDTQYF
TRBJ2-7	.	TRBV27	CASSAASGEQYF
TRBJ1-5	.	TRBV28	CASSTVGQGRRQPQHF
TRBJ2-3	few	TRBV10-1	CASMGDGSTDTQYF